The source of this T cell receptor (beta chain) is a study of CD8 T cells in Susac syndrome. Germline CDR1 and CDR2: SGDLS and YYNGEE. The CDR3 extends over 14 amino acids. V dropped 1 base and J dropped 8; count of bases not matched to a gene: 6. The TEMRA cells underwent FACS enrichment, while the CD8+ and CD4+ T cells underwent negative isolation. cDNA came from approximately 0.5 to 1 ug RNA primed by random hexamers. TCRdb used MiXCR to reprocess the immunoSEQ multiplex PCR reads, holding one entry per CDR3 protein. The data show about 210,000 distinct CDR3 sequences, 95% seen once. The material sequenced was CD4+ T cells from PBMCs. This TCR was sampled from a human donor with multiple sclerosis. J is TRBJ1-3 and V is TRBV9; 7 nucleotides line up with TRBD1. The CDR3 nucleotides are TGTGCCAGCAGCGTAAGGACAGGCGGGGACACCATATATTTT. Amino acids: CASSVRTGGDTIYF.